This TCR beta chain came from a study of OX40 agonist ivuxolimab in advanced cancers. Across the study: Partial responses were achieved by three patients: one hepatocellular carcinoma, two cutaneous melanoma.

Clones were sequenced by immunoSEQ multiplex PCR, and TCRdb holds only the in-frame ones, with some missing. Of around 70,000 clones detected, roughly 80% appear once; the ten largest clones hold around 1.7%. Sequences were derived from CD4+ or CD8+ T cells sorted from blood, sampled in a trial of the OX40 agonist ivuxolimab. This TCR was recovered from an adult with an advanced solid tumor such as melanoma, head and neck, liver or kidney cancer.

In DNA form, the CDR3 reads TGTGCCAGCAGTGAACCGGGGCGGGGCACCGGGGAGCTGTTTTTT. It translates to CASSEPGRGTGELFF. The chain carries TRBV6-1 and TRBJ2-2; a possible D gene is TRBD2 (6 bases). The CDR3 loop spans 15 amino acids. Germline V CDR1 and CDR2: MNHNS, SASEGT. V was clipped by 2 bases and J by 4 bases, with 11 bases between them.